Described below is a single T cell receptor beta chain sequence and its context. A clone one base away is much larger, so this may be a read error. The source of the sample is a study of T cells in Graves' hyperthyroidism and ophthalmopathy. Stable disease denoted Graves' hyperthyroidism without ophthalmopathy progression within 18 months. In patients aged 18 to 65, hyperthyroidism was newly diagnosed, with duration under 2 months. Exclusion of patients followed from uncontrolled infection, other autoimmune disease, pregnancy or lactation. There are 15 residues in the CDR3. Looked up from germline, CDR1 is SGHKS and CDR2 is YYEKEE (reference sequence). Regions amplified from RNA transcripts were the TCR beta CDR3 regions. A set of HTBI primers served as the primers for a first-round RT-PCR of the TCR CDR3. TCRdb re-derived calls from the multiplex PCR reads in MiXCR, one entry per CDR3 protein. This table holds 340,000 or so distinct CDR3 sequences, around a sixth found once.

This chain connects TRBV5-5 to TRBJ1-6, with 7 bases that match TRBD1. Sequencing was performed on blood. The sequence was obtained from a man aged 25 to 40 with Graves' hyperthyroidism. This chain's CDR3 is CVSSLEGTENSPLHF. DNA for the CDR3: TGTGTCAGCAGCTTGGAGGGGACAGAGAATTCACCCCTCCACTTT. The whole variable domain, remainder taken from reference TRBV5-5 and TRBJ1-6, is DAGVTQSPTHLIKTRGQQVTLRCSPISGHKSVSWYQQVLGQGPQFIFQYYEKEERGRGNFPDRFSARQFPNYSSELNVNALLLGDSALYLCVSSLEGTENSPLHFGNGTRLTVT.